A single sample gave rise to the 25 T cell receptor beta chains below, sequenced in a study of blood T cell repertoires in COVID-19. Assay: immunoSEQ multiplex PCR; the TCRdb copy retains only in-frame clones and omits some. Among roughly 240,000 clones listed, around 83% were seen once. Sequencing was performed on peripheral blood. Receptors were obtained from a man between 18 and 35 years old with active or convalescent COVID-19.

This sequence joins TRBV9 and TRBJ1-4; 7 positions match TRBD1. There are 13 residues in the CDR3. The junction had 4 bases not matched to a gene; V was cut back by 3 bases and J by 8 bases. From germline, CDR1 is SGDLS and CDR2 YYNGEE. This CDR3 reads CASSERTGEKLFF. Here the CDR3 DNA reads TGTGCCAGCAGCGAGAGGACAGGCGAAAAACTGTTTTTT. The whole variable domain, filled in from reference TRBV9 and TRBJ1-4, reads DSGVTQTPKHLITATGQRVTLRCSPRSGDLSVYWYQQSLDQGLQFLIQYYNGEERAKGNILERFSAQQFPDLHSELNLSSLELGDSALYFCASSERTGEKLFFGSGTQLSVL.

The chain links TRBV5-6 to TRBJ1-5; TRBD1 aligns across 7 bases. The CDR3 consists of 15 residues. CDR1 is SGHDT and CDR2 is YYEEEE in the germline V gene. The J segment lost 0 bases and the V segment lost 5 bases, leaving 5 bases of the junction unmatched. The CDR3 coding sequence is TGTGCCAGCAGGTCGGGACAGCATAGCAATCAGCCCCAGCATTTT. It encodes CASRSGQHSNQPQHF.

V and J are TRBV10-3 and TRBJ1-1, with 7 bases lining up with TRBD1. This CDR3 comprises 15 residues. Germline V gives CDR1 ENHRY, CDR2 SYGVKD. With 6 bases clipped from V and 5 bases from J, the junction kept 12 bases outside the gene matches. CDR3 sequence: CAIRDRVSSGTEAFF. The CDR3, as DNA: TGTGCCATCAGAGACAGGGTCTCCTCTGGGACTGAAGCTTTCTTT.

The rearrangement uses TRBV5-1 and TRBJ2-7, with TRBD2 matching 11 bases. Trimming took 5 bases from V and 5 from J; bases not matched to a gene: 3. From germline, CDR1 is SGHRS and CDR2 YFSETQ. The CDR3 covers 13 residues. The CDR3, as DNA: TGCGCCAGCAGAGTAGCGGGAGGGGACGAGCAGTACTTC. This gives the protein CASRVAGGDEQYF.

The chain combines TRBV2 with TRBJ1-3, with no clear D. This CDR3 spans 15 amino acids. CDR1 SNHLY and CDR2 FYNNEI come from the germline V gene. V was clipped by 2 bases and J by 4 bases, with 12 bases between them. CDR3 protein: CASSENGYRGNTIYF. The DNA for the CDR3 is TGTGCCAGCAGTGAAAACGGGTATCGCGGAAACACCATATATTTT.

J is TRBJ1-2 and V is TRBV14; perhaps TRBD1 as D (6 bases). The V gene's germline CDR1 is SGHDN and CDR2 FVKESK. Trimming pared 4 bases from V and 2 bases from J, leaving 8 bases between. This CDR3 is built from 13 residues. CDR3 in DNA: TGTGCCAGCAGCCGGGACACCAACTATGGCTACACCTTC. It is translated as CASSRDTNYGYTF.

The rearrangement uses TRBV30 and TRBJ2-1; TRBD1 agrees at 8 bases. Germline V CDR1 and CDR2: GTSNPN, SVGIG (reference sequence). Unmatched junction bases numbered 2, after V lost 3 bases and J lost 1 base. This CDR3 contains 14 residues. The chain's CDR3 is CAWRDRASYNEQFF. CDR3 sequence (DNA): TGTGCCTGGAGGGACAGGGCTTCCTACAATGAGCAGTTCTTC.

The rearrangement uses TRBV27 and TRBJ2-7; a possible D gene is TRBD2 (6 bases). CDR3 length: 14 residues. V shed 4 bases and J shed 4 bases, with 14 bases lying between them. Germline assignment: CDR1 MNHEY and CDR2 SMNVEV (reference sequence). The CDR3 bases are TGTGCCAGCAGTTCTGGAACGGGACTTTACGAGCAGTACTTC. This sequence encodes CASSSGTGLYEQYF.

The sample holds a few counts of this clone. The CDR3 loop reads CASGLDPRTGAQPQHF. The DNA for the CDR3 is TGTGCTAGTGGTTTGGACCCCAGGACAGGGGCCCAGCCCCAGCATTTT. V and J are TRBV12-5 and TRBJ1-5; 9 bases match TRBD1. Losses at the gene ends were 1 base for V and 7 bases for J; bases not matched to a gene: 8. The CDR3 length is 16 residues. Per germline, CDR1 LGHNT and CDR2 FRNRAP.

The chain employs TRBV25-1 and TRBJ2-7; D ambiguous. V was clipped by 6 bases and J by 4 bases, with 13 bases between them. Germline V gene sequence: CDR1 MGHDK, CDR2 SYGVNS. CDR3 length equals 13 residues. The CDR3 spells CASSPPAAYEQYF. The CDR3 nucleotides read TGTGCCAGCAGCCCTCCCGCGGCTTACGAGCAGTACTTC.

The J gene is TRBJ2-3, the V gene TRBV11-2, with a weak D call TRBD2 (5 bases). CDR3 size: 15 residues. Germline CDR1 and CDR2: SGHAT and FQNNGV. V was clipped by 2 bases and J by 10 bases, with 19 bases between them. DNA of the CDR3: TGTGCCAGCAGCTTATCTGTGGGAGAAATTGACGCGCAGTATTTT. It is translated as CASSLSVGEIDAQYF.

CDR3 bases: TGTGCCAGTAGTGGGGGGAATGGCTACACCTTC. Translating it yields CASSGGNGYTF. J is TRBJ1-2 and V is TRBV19; TRBD1 is a possible D gene (5 bases). The germline V gene encodes CDR1 LNHDA and CDR2 SQIVND (reference sequence). The CDR3 totals 11 residues. Between the trimmed V and J ends, which lost 5 bases and 6 bases, there was a span of 7 bases.

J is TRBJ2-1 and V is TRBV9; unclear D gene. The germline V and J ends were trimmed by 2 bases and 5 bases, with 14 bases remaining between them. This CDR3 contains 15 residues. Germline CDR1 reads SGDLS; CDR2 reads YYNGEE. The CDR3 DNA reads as TGTGCCAGCAGCGTTTCCCCCTTGTTCGACAATGAGCAGTTCTTC. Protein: CASSVSPLFDNEQFF. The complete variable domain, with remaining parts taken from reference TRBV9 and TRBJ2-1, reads DSGVTQTPKHLITATGQRVTLRCSPRSGDLSVYWYQQSLDQGLQFLIQYYNGEERAKGNILERFSAQQFPDLHSELNLSSLELGDSALYFCASSVSPLFDNEQFFGPGTRLTVL.

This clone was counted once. This CDR3 is CASSWTSGSVEQFF. The CDR3, as DNA: TGTGCCAGCAGTTGGACTAGCGGGAGTGTTGAGCAGTTCTTC. The chain carries TRBV6-2 or TRBV6-3 and TRBJ2-1; TRBD2 aligns across 13 bases. Germline CDR1 and CDR2: MNHEY and SVGEGT. The trim removed 4 bases at V and 9 bases at J, leaving 3 bases unmatched. There are 14 residues in the CDR3.

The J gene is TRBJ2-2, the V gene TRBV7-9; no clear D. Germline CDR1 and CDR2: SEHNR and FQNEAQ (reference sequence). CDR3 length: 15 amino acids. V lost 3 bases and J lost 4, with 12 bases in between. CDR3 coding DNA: TGTGCCAGCAGCTTGGCAGGTTTAGGCACCGGGGAGCTGTTTTTT. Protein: CASSLAGLGTGELFF.

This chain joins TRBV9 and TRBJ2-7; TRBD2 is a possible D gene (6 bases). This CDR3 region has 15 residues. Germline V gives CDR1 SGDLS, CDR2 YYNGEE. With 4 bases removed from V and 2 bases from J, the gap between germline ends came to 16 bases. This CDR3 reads CASSQGLASTYEQYF. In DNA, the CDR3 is TGTGCCAGCAGCCAGGGTCTAGCGTCCACCTACGAGCAGTACTTC.

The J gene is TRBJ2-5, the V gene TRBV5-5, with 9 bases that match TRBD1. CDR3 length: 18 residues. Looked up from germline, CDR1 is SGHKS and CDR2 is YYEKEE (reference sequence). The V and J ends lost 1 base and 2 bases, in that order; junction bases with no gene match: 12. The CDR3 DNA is TGTGCCAGCAGCTTGTTCATTAGGACAGGGGCTGTACAAGAGACCCAGTACTTC. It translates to CASSLFIRTGAVQETQYF. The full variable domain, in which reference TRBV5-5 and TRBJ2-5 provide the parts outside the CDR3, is DAGVTQSPTHLIKTRGQQVTLRCSPISGHKSVSWYQQVLGQGPQFIFQYYEKEERGRGNFPDRFSARQFPNYSSELNVNALLLGDSALYLCASSLFIRTGAVQETQYFGPGTRLLVL.

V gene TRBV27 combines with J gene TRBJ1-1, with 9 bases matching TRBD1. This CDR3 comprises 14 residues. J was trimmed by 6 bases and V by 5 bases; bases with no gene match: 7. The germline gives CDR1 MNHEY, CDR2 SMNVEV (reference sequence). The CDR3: CASSIQGAYSEAFF. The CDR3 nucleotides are TGTGCCAGCAGTATACAGGGGGCCTACTCTGAAGCTTTCTTT.

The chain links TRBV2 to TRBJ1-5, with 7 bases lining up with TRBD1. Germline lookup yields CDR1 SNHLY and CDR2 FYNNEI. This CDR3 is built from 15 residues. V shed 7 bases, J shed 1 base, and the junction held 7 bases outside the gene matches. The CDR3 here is CASKTGTLSNQPQHF. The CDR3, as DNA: TGTGCCAGCAAGACAGGGACCCTCAGCAATCAGCCCCAGCATTTT. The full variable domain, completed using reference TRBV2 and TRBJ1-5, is EPEVTQTPSHQVTQMGQEVILRCVPISNHLYFYWYRQILGQKVEFLVSFYNNEISEKSEIFDDQFSVERPDGSNFTLKIRSTKLEDSAMYFCASKTGTLSNQPQHFGDGTRLSIL.

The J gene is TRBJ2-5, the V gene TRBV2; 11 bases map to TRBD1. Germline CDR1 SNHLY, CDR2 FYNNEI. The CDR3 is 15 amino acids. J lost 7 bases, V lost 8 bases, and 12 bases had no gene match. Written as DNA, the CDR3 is TGTGCCAGCGCAAGGGGGACAGGGGGTGGCGGGACCCAGTACTTC. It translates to CASARGTGGGGTQYF.

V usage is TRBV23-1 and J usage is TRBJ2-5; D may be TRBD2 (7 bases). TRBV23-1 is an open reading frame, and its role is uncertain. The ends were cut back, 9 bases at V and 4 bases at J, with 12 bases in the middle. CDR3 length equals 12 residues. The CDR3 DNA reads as TGCGCCAGTCCCGGGGGGCCAGAGACCCAGTACTTC. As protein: CASPGGPETQYF.

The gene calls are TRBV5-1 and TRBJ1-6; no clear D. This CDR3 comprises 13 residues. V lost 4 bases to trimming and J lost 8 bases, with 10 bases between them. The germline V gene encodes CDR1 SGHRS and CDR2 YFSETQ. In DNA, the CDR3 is TGCGCCAGCAGCCCCGACCGGGATTCACCCCTCCACTTT. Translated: CASSPDRDSPLHF.

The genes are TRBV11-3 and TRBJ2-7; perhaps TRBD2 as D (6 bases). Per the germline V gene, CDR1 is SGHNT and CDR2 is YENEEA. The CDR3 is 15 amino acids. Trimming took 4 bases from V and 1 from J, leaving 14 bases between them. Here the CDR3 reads CASSSRDSSSYEQYF. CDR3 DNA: TGTGCCAGCAGCTCTCGGGACTCATCATCCTACGAGCAGTACTTC.

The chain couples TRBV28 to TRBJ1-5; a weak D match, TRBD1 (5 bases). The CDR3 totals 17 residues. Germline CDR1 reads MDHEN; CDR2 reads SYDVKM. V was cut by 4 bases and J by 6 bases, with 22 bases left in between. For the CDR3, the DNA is TGTGCCAGCAGTTCAGACCCTCGGGGGGATTCACGTCAGCCCCAGCATTTT. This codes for CASSSDPRGDSRQPQHF.

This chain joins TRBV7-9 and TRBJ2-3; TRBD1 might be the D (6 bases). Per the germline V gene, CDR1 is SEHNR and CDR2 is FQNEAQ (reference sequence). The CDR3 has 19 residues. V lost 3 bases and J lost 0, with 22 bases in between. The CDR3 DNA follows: TGTGCCAGCAGCTTTCCCCAGGGGCTAGTGGGTCTTAGCACAGATACGCAGTATTTT. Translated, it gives CASSFPQGLVGLSTDTQYF.